What follows is one T cell receptor (beta chain) and its context. The CDR3 is made up of 15 amino acids. Trimming pared 9 bases from V and 6 bases from J, leaving 24 bases between. The V gene's germline CDR1 is MNHEY and CDR2 SVGAGI. The sample belongs to a study of control samples from healthy donors and cancer patients. Using immunoSEQ multiplex PCR, the repertoire was profiled, and TCRdb retains in-frame clones only, with some absent. The top ten hold over 12% of the sample, which has more than 65,000 clones, 75% to 90% seen once. The sequencing sample was made of blood. The chain uses TRBV6-5 and TRBJ2-7; D remains unclear. The sequence was obtained from a man aged 45-65 years in good health. For the CDR3, the DNA is TGTGCCAGTGCCCTTTCCGACGGAGCCTACTTCGAGCAGTACTTC. It specifies CASALSDGAYFEQYF.